This note documents a single TCR beta chain sequence. The CDR3 covers 14 residues. Germline V gives CDR1 SGHRS, CDR2 YFSETQ. These data come from a study of tumor-infiltrating lymphocytes in oesophageal squamous cell carcinoma. TCRdb called the PCR reads again in MiXCR, with one record for every CDR3 protein. Of about 14,000 distinct CDR3 sequences listed, roughly 44% are singletons. The J gene is TRBJ1-2, the V gene TRBV5-1; tentative D call: TRBD2 (6 bases). The DNA end lines up better with TRBJ2-5; the J call may be wrong. The sequence derives from a male donor with esophageal squamous cell carcinoma. The sequencing sample was made of blood. CDR3 loop: CASSLDSGRETQYF. The CDR3 bases are TGCGCCAGCAGCTTGGATAGCGGTAGGGAGACCCAGTACTTC.